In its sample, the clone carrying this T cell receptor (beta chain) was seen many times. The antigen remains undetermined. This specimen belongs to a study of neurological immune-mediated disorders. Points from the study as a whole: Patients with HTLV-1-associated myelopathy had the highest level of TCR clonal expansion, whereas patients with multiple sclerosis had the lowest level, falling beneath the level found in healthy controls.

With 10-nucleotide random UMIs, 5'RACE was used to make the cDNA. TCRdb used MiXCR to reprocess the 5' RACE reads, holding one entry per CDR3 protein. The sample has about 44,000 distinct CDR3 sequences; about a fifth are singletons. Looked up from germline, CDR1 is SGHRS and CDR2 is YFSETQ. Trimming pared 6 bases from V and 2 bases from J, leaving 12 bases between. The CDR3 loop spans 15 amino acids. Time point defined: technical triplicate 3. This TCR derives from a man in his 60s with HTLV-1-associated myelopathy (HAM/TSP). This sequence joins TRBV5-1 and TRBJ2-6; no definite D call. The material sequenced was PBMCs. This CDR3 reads CASTLWGAGANVLTF. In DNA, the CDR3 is TGCGCCAGCACGTTGTGGGGTGCTGGGGCCAACGTCCTGACTTTC.